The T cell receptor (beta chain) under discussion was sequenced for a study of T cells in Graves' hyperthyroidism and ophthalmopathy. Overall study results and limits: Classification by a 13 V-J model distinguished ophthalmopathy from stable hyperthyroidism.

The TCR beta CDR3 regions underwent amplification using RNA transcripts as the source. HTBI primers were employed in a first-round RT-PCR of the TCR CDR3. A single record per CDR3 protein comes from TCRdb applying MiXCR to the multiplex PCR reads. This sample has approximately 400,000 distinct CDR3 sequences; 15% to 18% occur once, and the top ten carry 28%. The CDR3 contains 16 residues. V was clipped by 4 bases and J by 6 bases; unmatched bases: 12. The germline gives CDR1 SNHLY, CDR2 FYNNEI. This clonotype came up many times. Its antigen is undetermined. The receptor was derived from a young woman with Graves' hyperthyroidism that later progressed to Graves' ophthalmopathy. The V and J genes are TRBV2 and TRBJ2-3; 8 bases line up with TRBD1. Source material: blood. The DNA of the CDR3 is TGTGCCAGCAGTGGCCTTGGGGACAGGAGGGGGGATACGCAGTATTTT. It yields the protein CASSGLGDRRGDTQYF.